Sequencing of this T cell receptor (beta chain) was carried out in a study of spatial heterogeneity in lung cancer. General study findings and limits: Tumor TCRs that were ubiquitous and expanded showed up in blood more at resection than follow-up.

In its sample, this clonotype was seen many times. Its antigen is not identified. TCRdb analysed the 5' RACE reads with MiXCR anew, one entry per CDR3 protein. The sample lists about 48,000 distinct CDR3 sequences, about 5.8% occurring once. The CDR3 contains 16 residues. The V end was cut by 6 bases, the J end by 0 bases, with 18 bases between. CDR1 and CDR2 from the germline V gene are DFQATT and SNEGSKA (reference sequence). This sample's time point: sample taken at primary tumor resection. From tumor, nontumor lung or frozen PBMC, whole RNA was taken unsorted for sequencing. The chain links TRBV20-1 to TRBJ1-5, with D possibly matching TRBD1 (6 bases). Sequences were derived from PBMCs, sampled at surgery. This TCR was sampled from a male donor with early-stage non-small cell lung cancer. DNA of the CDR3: TGCAGTGCCCAACCTTCGGGGGGCTATAGCAATCAGCCCCAGCATTTT. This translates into CSAQPSGGYSNQPQHF.